The entry that follows covers one T cell receptor (beta chain) sequence. The antigen remains unidentified. The assay was immunoSEQ multiplex PCR, and TCRdb's table has in-frame clones only and misses some. The table includes more than 20,000 clones, 75% to 90% detected once. The CDR3 has 14 residues. V was pared by 2 bases and J by 2 bases, with 10 bases between. In germline, CDR1 is SGHRS, CDR2 YFSETQ. These data come from a study of OX40 agonist ivuxolimab in advanced cancers. Study-level information: Males comprised about 84% of the group, whose mean age was 60 years (range about 20 to 90).

Study-wide results and caveats: The authors did not determine the antigen specificity of the expanded peripheral T cells.

The input for sequencing was CD4+ or CD8+ T cells sorted from blood, taken in a trial of the OX40 agonist ivuxolimab. The rearrangement links TRBV5-1 to TRBJ2-5; D tentatively reads TRBD1 or TRBD2 (6 bases each). The receptor comes from an adult with an advanced solid tumor such as melanoma, head and neck, liver or kidney cancer. The DNA of the CDR3 is TGCGCCAGCAGCTTTACAGGGACTCAAGAGACCCAGTACTTC. This sequence encodes CASSFTGTQETQYF.